The rows below give T cell receptor beta chains drawn from one sample of a study of T cells after somatic rescue of genetic block. The assay was immunoSEQ multiplex PCR, and TCRdb's table has in-frame clones only and misses some. The table has 100,000 to 120,000 clones, about 93% seen once. Sequencing was carried out using peripheral blood mononuclear cells (PBMCs). Receptors originate from a woman younger than 35. The CDR3 runs from the conserved cysteine through the conserved F or W. Each record gives: J gene, V gene, D gene, CDR3 length, clone size, CDR3 DNA, CDR3 protein. The D gene is left open where the match is weak. The listing skips clone size in some rows; elsewhere it reads once, few, many or a size class.

J: TRBJ2-1
V: TRBV6-5
D: NA
length: 15
size: NA
DNA: TGTGCCAGCAGTTCCGGGACACTCAAGGGCAATGAGCAGTTCTTC
CDR3: CASSSGTLKGNEQFF

J: TRBJ2-2
V: TRBV10-3
D: NA
length: 15
size: NA
DNA: TGTGCCATCGGGGATAGGGAGTCAGGACACGGGGAGCTGTTTTTT
CDR3: CAIGDRESGHGELFF

J: TRBJ1-1
V: TRBV6-5
D: TRBD1
length: 14
size: NA
DNA: TGTGCCAGCAGCTTGGGACAGGTAGGCACTGAAGCTTTCTTT
CDR3: CASSLGQVGTEAFF

J: TRBJ1-4
V: TRBV6-1
D: NA
length: 14
size: NA
DNA: TGTGCCAGCGTAGGACAGCTTCGAGGTGAAAAACTGTTTTTT
CDR3: CASVGQLRGEKLFF

J: TRBJ2-2
V: TRBV4-1
D: NA
length: 17
size: NA
DNA: TGCGCCAGCAGCCAAAAGTTTGGGGGGGCAGACACCGGGGAGCTGTTTTTT
CDR3: CASSQKFGGADTGELFF

J: TRBJ2-3
V: TRBV29-1
D: NA
length: 12
size: NA
DNA: TGCAGCGTCCAAGGGAGCACAGATACGCAGTATTTT
CDR3: CSVQGSTDTQYF

J: TRBJ2-5
V: TRBV25-1
D: TRBD2
length: 15
size: once
DNA: TGTGCCAGCAGTGAGGTGACTAGCGGGCAAGAGACCCAGTACTTC
CDR3: CASSEVTSGQETQYF

J: TRBJ2-3
V: TRBV5-4
D: NA
length: 13
size: NA
DNA: TGTGCCAGCAGCCGATTGGACACAGATACGCAGTATTTT
CDR3: CASSRLDTDTQYF

J: TRBJ1-1
V: TRBV4-1
D: TRBD1
length: 15
size: NA
DNA: TGCGCCAGCAGCCAAGTGGGGGCAGGGGGCGGTGAAGCTTTCTTT
CDR3: CASSQVGAGGGEAFF

J: TRBJ2-3
V: TRBV2
D: NA
length: 14
size: NA
DNA: TGTGCCACCACCCGGGATCCTCGGTCAGATACGCAGTATTTT
CDR3: CATTRDPRSDTQYF

J: TRBJ1-2
V: TRBV7-9
D: NA
length: 14
size: NA
DNA: TGTGCCAGCAGCTTAGAGGGCCGGGGCTATGGCTACACCTTC
CDR3: CASSLEGRGYGYTF

J: TRBJ2-1
V: TRBV25-1
D: NA
length: 17
size: NA
DNA: TGTGCCAGCGGGGGAAAAGCGGGGGACAGCTCCTACAATGAGCAGTTCTTC
CDR3: CASGGKAGDSSYNEQFF

J: TRBJ2-2
V: TRBV15
D: NA
length: 16
size: NA
DNA: TGTGCCACCAGCAGAGACAGGGATCCGAACACCGGGGAGCTGTTTTTT
CDR3: CATSRDRDPNTGELFF

J: TRBJ1-2
V: TRBV7-2
D: NA
length: 14
size: NA
DNA: TGTGCCAGCAGCTTAGTGGCGGGCGACTATGGCTACACCTTC
CDR3: CASSLVAGDYGYTF

J: TRBJ1-1
V: TRBV6-1
D: NA
length: 12
size: once
DNA: TGTGCCAGCAGGGCCGGGTACACTGAAGCTTTCTTT
CDR3: CASRAGYTEAFF

J: TRBJ2-1
V: TRBV18
D: NA
length: 12
size: NA
DNA: TGTGCCAGCTCACCGGGGAGATCTGAGCAGTTCTTC
CDR3: CASSPGRSEQFF

J: TRBJ1-1
V: TRBV7-9
D: NA
length: 14
size: NA
DNA: TGTGCCAGCAGCTCGGTCAGGGGGAACACTGAAGCTTTCTTT
CDR3: CASSSVRGNTEAFF

J: TRBJ1-2
V: TRBV6-5
D: NA
length: 15
size: NA
DNA: TGTGCCAGCAGTTACTCGAATCGTAGGGATTACGGCTACACCTTC
CDR3: CASSYSNRRDYGYTF

J: TRBJ1-6
V: TRBV28
D: NA
length: 17
size: NA
DNA: TGTGCCAGCAGTTTAGGGTGGCAGGGCTTCTTGGGTTCCCCCCTCCACTTT
CDR3: CASSLGWQGFLGSPLHF

J: TRBJ1-5
V: TRBV4-1
D: NA
length: 17
size: NA
DNA: TGCGCCAGCAGCCAACCCCTCCGGCGGGGGCTAGAACAGCCCCAGCATTTT
CDR3: CASSQPLRRGLEQPQHF